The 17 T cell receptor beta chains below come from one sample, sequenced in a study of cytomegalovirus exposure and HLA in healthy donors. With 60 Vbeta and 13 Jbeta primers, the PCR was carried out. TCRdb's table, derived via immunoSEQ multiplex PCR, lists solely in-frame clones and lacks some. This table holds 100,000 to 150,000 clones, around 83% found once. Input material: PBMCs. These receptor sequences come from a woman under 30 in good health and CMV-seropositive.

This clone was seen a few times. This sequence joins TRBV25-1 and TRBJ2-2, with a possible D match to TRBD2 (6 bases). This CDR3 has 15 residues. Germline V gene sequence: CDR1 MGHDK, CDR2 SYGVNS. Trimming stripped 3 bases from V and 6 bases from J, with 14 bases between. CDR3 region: CASSDNPPGAGELFF. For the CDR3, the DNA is TGTGCCAGCAGTGATAATCCTCCGGGGGCCGGGGAGCTGTTTTTT.

Here the CDR3 reads CSVDEGGTDTQYF. The CDR3 region has the DNA TGCAGCGTTGACGAGGGGGGGACAGATACGCAGTATTTT. The chain employs TRBV29-1 and TRBJ2-3; TRBD2 is a possible D gene (7 bases). Germline CDR1 is SQVTM and CDR2 is ANQGSEA. V dropped 3 bases and J dropped 3 bases, with 10 bases sitting between them. The CDR3 spans 13 residues.

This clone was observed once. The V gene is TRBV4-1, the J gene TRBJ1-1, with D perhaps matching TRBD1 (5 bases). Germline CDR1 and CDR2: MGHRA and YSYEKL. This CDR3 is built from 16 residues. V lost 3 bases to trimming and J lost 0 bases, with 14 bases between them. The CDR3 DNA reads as TGCGCCAGCAGCCATGCAACGGGGGTTATGAACACTGAAGCTTTCTTT. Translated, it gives CASSHATGVMNTEAFF.

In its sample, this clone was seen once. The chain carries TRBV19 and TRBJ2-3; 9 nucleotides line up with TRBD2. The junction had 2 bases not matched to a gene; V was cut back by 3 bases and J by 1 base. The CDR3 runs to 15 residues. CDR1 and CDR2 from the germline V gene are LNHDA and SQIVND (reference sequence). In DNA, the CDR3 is TGTGCCAGTAGTATCCAGCGGGGGGGCACAGATACGCAGTATTTT. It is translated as CASSIQRGGTDTQYF.

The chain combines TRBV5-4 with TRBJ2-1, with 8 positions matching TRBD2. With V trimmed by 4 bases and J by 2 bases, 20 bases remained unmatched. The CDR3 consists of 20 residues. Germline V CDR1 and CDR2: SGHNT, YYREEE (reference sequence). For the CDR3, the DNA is TGTGCCAGCAGCCCGCTCCAGGGTGCGGGGGGCCTTAGGACCTACAATGAGCAGTTCTTC. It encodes CASSPLQGAGGLRTYNEQFF. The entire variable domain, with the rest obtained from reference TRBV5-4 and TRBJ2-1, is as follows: ETGVTQSPTHLIKTRGQQVTLRCSSQSGHNTVSWYQQALGQGPQFIFQYYREEENGRGNFPPRFSGLQFPNYSSELNVNALELDDSALYLCASSPLQGAGGLRTYNEQFFGPGTRLTVL.

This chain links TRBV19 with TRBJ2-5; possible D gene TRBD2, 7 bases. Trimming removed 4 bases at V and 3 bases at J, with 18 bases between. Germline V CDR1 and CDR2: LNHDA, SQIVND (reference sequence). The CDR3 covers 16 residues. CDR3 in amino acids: CASSTRGAGQKETQYF. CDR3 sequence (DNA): TGTGCCAGTAGTACACGGGGGGCCGGCCAAAAAGAGACCCAGTACTTC.

CDR3 coding DNA: TGTGCCAGCAGCTTATGGCTAAGGGGATCTAACTATGGCTACACCTTC. It specifies CASSLWLRGSNYGYTF. This chain joins TRBV7-9 and TRBJ1-2; D possibly corresponds to TRBD1 (5 bases). The CDR3 is 16 residues long. Trimming removed 2 bases at V and 0 bases at J, with 13 bases between. CDR1 is SEHNR, CDR2 FQNEAQ, per germline (reference sequence). Together with reference TRBV7-9 and TRBJ1-2, the CDR3 gives the full variable domain: DTGVSQNPRHKITKRGQNVTFRCDPISEHNRLYWYRQTLGQGPEFLTYFQNEAQLEKSRLLSDRFSAERPKGSFSTLEIQRTEQGDSAMYLCASSLWLRGSNYGYTFGSGTRLTVV.

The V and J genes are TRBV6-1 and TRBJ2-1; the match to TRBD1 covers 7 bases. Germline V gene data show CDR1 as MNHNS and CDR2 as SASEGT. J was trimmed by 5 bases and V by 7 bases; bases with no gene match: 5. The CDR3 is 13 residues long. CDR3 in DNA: TGTGCCAGCAAGGAACAGGGGAACAATGAGCAGTTCTTC. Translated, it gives CASKEQGNNEQFF.

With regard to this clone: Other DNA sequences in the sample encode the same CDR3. This CDR3 reads CASSPGGTDTQYF. Here the CDR3 DNA reads TGTGCCAGCAGCCCGGGGGGGACAGATACGCAGTATTTT. The chain combines TRBV11-3 with TRBJ2-3; 8 positions match TRBD2. Germline CDR1 reads SGHNT; CDR2 reads YENEEA. With V trimmed by 5 bases and J by 3 bases, 1 base remained unmatched. The CDR3 contains 13 residues.

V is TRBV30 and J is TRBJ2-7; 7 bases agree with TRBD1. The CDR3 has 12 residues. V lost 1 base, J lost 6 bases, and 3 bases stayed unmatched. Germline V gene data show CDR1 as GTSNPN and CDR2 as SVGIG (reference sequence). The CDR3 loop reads CAWSGTGGEQYF. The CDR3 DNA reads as TGTGCCTGGAGTGGGACAGGAGGCGAGCAGTACTTC.

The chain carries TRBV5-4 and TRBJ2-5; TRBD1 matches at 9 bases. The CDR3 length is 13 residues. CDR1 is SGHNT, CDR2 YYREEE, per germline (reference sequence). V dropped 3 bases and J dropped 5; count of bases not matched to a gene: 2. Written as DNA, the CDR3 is TGTGCCAGCAGCTACAGGGGGCTTGAGACCCAGTACTTC. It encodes CASSYRGLETQYF.

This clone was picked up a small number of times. CDR3 DNA sequence: TGTGCCAGCAGCGTAGGTCAGGACAGGTACACAGATACGCAGTATTTT. This gives the protein CASSVGQDRYTDTQYF. The chain recombines TRBV9 with TRBJ2-3; 7 nucleotides align to TRBD1. Germline V lookup: CDR1 SGDLS, CDR2 YYNGEE. V shed 0 bases, J shed 2 bases, and the junction held 6 bases outside the gene matches. The CDR3 is 16 residues long.

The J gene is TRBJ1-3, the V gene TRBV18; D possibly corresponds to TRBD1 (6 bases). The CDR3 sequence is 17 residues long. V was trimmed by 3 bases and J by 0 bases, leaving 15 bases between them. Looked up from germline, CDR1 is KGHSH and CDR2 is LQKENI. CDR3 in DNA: TGTGCCAGCTCACCGAATACAGGGACGAGCTCTGGAAACACCATATATTTT. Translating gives CASSPNTGTSSGNTIYF.

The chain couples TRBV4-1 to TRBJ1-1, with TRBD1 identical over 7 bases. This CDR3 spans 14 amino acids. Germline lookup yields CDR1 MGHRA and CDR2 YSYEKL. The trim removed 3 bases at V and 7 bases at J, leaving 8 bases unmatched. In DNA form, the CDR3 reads TGCGCCAGCAGCCATGCCCAGGGGGAGATTGAAGCTTTCTTT. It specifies CASSHAQGEIEAFF.

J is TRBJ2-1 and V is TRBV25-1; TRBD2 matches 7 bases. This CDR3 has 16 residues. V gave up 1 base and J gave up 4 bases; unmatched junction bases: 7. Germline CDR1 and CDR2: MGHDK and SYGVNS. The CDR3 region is CASSELWGGDYNEQFF. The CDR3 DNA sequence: TGTGCCAGCAGTGAATTGTGGGGGGGAGATTACAATGAGCAGTTCTTC.

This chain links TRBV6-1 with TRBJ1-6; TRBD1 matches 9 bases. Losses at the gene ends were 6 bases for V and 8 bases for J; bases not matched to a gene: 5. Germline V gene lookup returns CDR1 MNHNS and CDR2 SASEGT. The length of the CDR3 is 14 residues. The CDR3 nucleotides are TGTGCCAGCAGACCCGGGACAGGGTATTCACCCCTCCACTTT. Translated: CASRPGTGYSPLHF.

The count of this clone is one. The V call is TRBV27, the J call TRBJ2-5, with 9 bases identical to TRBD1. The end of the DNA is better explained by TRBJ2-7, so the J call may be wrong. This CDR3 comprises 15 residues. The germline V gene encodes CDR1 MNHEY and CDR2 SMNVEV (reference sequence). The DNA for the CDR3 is TGTGCCAGCAGCCTCCTGGACAGGGGCGACTACGAGCAGTACTTC. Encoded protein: CASSLLDRGDYEQYF.